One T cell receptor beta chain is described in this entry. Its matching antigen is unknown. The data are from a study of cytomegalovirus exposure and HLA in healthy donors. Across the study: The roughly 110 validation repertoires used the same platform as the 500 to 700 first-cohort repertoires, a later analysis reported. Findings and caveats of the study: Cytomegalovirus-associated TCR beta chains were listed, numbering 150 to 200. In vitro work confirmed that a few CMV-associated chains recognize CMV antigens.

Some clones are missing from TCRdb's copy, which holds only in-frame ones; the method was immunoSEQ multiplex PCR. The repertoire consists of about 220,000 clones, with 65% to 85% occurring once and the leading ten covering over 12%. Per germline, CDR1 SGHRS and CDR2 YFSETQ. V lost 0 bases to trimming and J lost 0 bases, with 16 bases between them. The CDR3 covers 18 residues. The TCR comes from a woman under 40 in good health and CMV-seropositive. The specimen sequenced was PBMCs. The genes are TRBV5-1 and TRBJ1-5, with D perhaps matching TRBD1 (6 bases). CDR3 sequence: CASSLDPRGDYSNQPQHF. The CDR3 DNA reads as TGCGCCAGCAGCTTGGACCCCAGGGGAGACTATAGCAATCAGCCCCAGCATTTT.